The 10 T cell receptor beta chains below come from one sample, sequenced in a study of monozygotic twins with cystic fibrosis. Method: immunoSEQ multiplex PCR; TCRdb's copy keeps in-frame clones and lacks some. Here the sample spans 29,000 or so clones, over 80% being singletons. Specimen: blood. All receptors come from a girl aged 2-9 years with cystic fibrosis.

This clone showed up just once. This chain connects TRBV10-2 to TRBJ2-7; TRBD1 matches 8 bases. Germline CDR1 reads WSHSY; CDR2 reads SAAADI. The CDR3 loop spans 16 amino acids. Trimming took 2 bases from V and 3 from J; bases not matched to a gene: 9. CDR3 in amino acids: CASSEGQGSLGYEQYF. CDR3 sequence (DNA): TGCGCCAGCAGTGAGGGACAGGGTTCTCTGGGCTACGAGCAGTACTTC.

V usage is TRBV6-1 and J usage is TRBJ2-7, with 8 bases fitting TRBD2. Germline loops: CDR1 MNHNS, CDR2 SASEGT. Germline trimming cut 2 bases from V and 0 bases from J; bases unmatched to any gene: 6. The CDR3 consists of 16 residues. The CDR3: CASSELLAGSSYEQYF. The CDR3 DNA reads as TGTGCCAGCAGTGAATTATTAGCGGGAAGCTCCTACGAGCAGTACTTC.

The gene calls are TRBV7-9 and TRBJ1-2; 8 nucleotides line up with TRBD1. Trimming cost V 4 bases and J 2 bases; bases outside gene matches: 3. Germline V gene lookup returns CDR1 SEHNR and CDR2 FQNEAQ (reference sequence). CDR3 length: 14 amino acids. DNA for the CDR3: TGTGCCAGCAGCTCCCGGACAGGGAACTATGGCTACACCTTC. Protein sequence: CASSSRTGNYGYTF.

This clone was observed a few times. The chain links TRBV27 to TRBJ2-7; unclear D gene. Trimming pared 5 bases from V and 0 bases from J, leaving 8 bases between. The CDR3 is 13 residues long. The germline gives CDR1 MNHEY, CDR2 SMNVEV (reference sequence). CDR3 region: CASSPGGSYEQYF. CDR3 DNA sequence: TGTGCCAGCAGTCCCGGTGGCTCCTACGAGCAGTACTTC.

The chain couples TRBV30 to TRBJ1-2; 8 positions agree with TRBD1. Germline CDR1 GTSNPN, CDR2 SVGIG (reference sequence). This CDR3 has 18 amino acids. With V trimmed by 7 bases and J by 4 bases, 23 bases remained unmatched. The CDR3, as DNA: TGTGCCTCTCGCTCGCCTGACTGGACAGGGTTCGTAAGCTATGGCTACACCTTC. Protein product: CASRSPDWTGFVSYGYTF.

The chain joins TRBV6-5 to TRBJ1-3, with a possible D match to TRBD1 (6 bases). The CDR3 covers 15 residues. CDR1 and CDR2 (germline): MNHEY, SVGAGI. V was shortened by 4 bases and J by 3 bases, with 13 bases between the two germline ends. CDR3 in amino acids: CASSFVQGVGNTIYF. The CDR3 DNA follows: TGTGCCAGCAGTTTCGTACAGGGAGTTGGAAACACCATATATTTT.

This chain links TRBV29-1 with TRBJ1-1; TRBD1 is a possible D gene (5 bases). This CDR3 region has 13 residues. The germline CDR1 and CDR2 sequences are SQVTM and ANQGSEA. V lost 4 bases and J lost 4, with 13 bases in between. The CDR3 DNA reads as TGCAGCGTTGGTCAGGGAGATGGCACTGAAGCTTTCTTT. The encoded protein is CSVGQGDGTEAFF.

This clone was observed a single time. The chain couples TRBV7-9 to TRBJ2-7; 9 nucleotides agree with TRBD1. The CDR3 consists of 16 residues. V shed 0 bases and J 6 bases; nucleotides not matched to a gene: 9. Per germline, CDR1 SEHNR and CDR2 FQNEAQ (reference sequence). The CDR3 DNA follows: TGTGCCAGCAGCTTAGCGATGGGGACAGGGATGTTCGAGCAGTACTTC. This translates into CASSLAMGTGMFEQYF.

This clone has a handful of counts. The rearrangement joins TRBV19 to TRBJ2-7, with TRBD2 identical over 11 bases. The CDR3 contains 16 residues. Germline CDR1 LNHDA, CDR2 SQIVND (reference sequence). Unmatched junction bases numbered 7, after V lost 1 base and J lost 5 bases. DNA for the CDR3: TGTGCCAGTAGTATAGTCGTAGCGGGAGGGACCCACGAGCAGTACTTC. It encodes CASSIVVAGGTHEQYF.

The rearrangement links TRBV7-8 to TRBJ2-7; D gene unclear. This CDR3 contains 17 residues. Trimming stripped 6 bases from V and 1 base from J, with 22 bases between. The germline gives CDR1 SGHVS, CDR2 FQNEAQ. In DNA form, the CDR3 reads TGTGCCAGCAGTGCCGACTTGTCCGACTGGACGTCCTACGAGCAGTACTTC. This encodes CASSADLSDWTSYEQYF.